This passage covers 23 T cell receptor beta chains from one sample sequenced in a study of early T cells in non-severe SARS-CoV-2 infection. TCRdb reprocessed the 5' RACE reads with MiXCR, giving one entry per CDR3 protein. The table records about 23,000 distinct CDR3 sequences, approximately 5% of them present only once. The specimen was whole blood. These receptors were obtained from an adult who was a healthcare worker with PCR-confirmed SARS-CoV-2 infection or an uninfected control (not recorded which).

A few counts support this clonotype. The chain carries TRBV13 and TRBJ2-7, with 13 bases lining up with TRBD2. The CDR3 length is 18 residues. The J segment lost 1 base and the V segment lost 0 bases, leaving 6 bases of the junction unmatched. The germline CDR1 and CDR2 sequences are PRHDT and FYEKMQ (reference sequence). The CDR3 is CASSLGDTSGGASYEQYF. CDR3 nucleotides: TGTGCCAGCAGCTTAGGCGATACTAGCGGGGGGGCGTCCTACGAGCAGTACTTC. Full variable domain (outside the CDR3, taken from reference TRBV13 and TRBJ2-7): AAGVIQSPRHLIKEKRETATLKCYPIPRHDTVYWYQQGPGQDPQFLISFYEKMQSDKGSIPDRFSAQQFSDYHSELNMSSLELGDSALYFCASSLGDTSGGASYEQYFGPGTRLTVT.

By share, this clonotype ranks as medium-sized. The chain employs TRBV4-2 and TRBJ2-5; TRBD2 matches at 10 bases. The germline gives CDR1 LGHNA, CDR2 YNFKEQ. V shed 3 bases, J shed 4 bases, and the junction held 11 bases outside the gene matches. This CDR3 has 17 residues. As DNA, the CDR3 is TGTGCCAGCAGCCACGAATGGAGCGGGGGGGCCCCAGAGACCCAGTACTTC. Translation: CASSHEWSGGAPETQYF.

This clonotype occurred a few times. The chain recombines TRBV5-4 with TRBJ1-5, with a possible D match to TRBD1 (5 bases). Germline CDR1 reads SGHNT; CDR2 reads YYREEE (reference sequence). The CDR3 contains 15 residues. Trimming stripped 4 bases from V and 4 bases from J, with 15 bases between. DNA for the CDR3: TGTGCCAGCAGCCGTTTCGGGACGGAAAATCAGCCCCAGCATTTT. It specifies CASSRFGTENQPQHF.

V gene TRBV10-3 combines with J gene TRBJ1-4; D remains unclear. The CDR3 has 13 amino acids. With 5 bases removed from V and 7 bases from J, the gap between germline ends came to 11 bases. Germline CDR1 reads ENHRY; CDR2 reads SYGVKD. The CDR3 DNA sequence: TGTGCCATCAGTAGACGGTCCGGTGAAAAACTGTTTTTT. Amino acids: CAISRRSGEKLFF.

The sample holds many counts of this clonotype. The CDR3 DNA is TGTGCCAGTAGTATCTCAGGGACTGCCAAAAACATTCAGTACTTC. Protein sequence: CASSISGTAKNIQYF. V and J are TRBV19 and TRBJ2-4, with D perhaps TRBD2 (6 bases). CDR1 and CDR2 from the germline V gene are LNHDA and SQIVND (reference sequence). This CDR3 is built from 15 residues. V was pared by 3 bases and J by 1 base, with 10 bases between.

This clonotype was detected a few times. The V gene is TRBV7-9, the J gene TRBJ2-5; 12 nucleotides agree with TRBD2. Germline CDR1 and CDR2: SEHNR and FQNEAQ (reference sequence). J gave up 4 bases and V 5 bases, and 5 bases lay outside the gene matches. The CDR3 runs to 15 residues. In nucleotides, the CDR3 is TGTGCCAGCAGCACCCGGACTAGCGGGGTAGAGACCCAGTACTTC. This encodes CASSTRTSGVETQYF.

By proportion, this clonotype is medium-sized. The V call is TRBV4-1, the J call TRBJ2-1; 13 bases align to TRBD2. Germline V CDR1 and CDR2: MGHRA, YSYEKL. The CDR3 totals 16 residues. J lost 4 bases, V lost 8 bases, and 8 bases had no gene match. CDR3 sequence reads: CASVPGLAGVYNEQFF. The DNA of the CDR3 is TGCGCCAGCGTCCCAGGACTAGCGGGGGTTTACAATGAGCAGTTCTTC.

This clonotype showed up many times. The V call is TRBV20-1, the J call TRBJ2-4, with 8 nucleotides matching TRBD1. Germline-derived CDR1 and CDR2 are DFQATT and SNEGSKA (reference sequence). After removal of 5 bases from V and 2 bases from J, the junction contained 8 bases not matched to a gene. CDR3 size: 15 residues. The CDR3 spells CSAHTGGSTKNIQYF. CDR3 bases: TGCAGTGCTCATACAGGGGGTTCTACCAAAAACATTCAGTACTTC.

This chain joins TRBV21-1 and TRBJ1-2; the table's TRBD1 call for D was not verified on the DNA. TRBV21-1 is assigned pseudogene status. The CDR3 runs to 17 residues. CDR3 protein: CASTLCGDPLSNYGYTF. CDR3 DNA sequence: TGTGCCAGCACCCTGTGTGGGGACCCTCTATCTAACTATGGCTACACCTTC.

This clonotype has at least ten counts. CDR3 bases: TGTGCCAGCAGCTCCGACAGGTACACTGAAGCTTTCTTT. Its protein product is CASSSDRYTEAFF. This chain links TRBV7-2 with TRBJ1-1, with D perhaps TRBD1 (6 bases). V was trimmed by 4 bases and J by 3 bases, leaving 9 bases between them. There are 13 residues in the CDR3. CDR1 is SGHTA, CDR2 FQGNSA, per germline. The full variable domain, with the rest looked up from reference TRBV7-2 and TRBJ1-1, is GAGVSQSPSNKVTEKGKDVELRCDPISGHTALYWYRQSLGQGLEFLIYFQGNSAPDKSGLPSDRFSAERTGGSVSTLTIQRTQQEDSAVYLCASSSDRYTEAFFGQGTRLTVV.

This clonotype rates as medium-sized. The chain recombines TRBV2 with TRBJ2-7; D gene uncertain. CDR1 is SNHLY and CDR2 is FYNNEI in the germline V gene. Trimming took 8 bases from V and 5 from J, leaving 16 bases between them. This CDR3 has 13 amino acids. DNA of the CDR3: TGTGCCAGCGACGTATCGTACGCCCACGAGCAGTACTTC. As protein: CASDVSYAHEQYF.

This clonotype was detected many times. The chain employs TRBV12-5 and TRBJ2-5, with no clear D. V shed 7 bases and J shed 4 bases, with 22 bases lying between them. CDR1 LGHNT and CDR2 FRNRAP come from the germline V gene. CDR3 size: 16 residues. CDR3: CASAYLTGPKRETQYF. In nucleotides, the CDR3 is TGTGCTAGTGCCTACCTAACTGGCCCCAAGCGAGAGACCCAGTACTTC.

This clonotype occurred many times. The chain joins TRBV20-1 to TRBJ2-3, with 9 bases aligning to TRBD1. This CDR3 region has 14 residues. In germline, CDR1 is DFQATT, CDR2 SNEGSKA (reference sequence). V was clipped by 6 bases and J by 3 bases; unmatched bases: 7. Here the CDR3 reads CSAPGQGRTDTQYF. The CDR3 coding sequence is TGCAGTGCCCCCGGACAGGGGAGGACAGATACGCAGTATTTT.

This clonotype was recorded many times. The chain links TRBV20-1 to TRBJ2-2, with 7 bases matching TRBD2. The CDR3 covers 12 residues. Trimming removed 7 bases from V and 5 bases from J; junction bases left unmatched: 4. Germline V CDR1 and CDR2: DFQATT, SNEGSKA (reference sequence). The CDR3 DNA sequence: TGCAGTGTCATCGGGGGGACCGGGGAGCTGTTTTTT. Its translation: CSVIGGTGELFF.

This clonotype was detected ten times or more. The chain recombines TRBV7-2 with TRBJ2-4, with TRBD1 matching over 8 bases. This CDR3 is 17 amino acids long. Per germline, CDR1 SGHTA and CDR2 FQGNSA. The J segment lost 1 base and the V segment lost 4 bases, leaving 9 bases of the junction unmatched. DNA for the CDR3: TGTGCCAGCAGCTATTCACCGGGACAGGTGGCCAAAAACATTCAGTACTTC. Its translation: CASSYSPGQVAKNIQYF.

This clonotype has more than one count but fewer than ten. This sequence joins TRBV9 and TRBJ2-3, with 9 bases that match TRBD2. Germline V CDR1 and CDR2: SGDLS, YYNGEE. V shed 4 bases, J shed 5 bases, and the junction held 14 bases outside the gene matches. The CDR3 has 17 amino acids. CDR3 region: CASSPWGSGGHGDTQYF. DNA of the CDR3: TGTGCCAGCAGCCCCTGGGGGAGCGGGGGGCACGGAGATACGCAGTATTTT.

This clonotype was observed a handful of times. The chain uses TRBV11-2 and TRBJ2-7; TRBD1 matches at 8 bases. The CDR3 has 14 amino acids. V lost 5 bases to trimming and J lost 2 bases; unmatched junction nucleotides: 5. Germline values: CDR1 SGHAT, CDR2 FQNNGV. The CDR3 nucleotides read TGTGCCAGCAGCAGAGGACAGGGCACCTACGAGCAGTACTTC. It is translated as CASSRGQGTYEQYF.

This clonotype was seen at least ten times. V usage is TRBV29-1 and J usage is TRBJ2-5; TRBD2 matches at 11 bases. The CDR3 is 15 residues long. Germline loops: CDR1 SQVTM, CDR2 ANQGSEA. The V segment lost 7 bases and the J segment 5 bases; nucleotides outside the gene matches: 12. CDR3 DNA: TGCAGCGGTGCTAGGAGACTAGCGGGGCCTGAGACCCAGTACTTC. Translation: CSGARRLAGPETQYF.

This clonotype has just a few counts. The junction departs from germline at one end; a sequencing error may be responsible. The CDR3 coding sequence is TGTGCTAGCAGCGCAAGTCTGAGCTCCTACAATGAGCAGTTCTTC. It codes for CASSASLSSYNEQFF. The chain combines TRBV7-7 with TRBJ2-1, with D uncertain. Germline V lookup: CDR1 SSHAT, CDR2 FNYEAQ (reference sequence). The CDR3 totals 15 residues.

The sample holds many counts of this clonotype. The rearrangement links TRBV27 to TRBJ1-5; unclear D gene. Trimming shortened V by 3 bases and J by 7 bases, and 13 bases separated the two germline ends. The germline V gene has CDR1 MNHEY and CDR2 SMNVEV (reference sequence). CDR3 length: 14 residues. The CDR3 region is CASSFTAGLQPQHF. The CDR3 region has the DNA TGTGCCAGCAGTTTTACGGCAGGCCTACAGCCCCAGCATTTT.

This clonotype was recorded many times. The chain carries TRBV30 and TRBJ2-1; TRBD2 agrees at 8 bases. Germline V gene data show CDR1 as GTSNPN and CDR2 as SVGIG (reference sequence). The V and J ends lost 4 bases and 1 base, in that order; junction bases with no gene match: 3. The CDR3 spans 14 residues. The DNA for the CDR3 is TGTGCCTGGAAGCGGGGGTTGTCCTACAATGAGCAGTTCTTC. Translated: CAWKRGLSYNEQFF.

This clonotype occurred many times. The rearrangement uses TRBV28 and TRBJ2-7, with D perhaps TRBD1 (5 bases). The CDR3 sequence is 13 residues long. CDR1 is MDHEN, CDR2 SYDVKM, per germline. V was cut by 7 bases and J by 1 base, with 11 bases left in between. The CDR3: CASMPGKSYEQYF. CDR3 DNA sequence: TGTGCCAGCATGCCAGGGAAGTCCTACGAGCAGTACTTC.

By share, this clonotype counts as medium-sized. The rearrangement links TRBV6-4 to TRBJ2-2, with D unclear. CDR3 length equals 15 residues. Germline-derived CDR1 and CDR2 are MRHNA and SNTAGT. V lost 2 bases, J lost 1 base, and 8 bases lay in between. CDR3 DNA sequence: TGTGCCAGCAGTGACGAGGACGGGAACACCGGGGAGCTGTTTTTT. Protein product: CASSDEDGNTGELFF.